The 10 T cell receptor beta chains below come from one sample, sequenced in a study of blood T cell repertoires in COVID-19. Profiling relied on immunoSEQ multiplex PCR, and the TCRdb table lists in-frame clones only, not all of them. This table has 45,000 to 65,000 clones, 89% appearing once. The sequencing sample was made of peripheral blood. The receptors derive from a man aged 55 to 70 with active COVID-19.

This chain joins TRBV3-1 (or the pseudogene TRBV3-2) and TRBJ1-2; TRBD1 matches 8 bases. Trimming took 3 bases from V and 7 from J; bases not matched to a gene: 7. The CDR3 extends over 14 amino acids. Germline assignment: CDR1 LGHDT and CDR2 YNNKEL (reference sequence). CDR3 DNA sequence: TGTGCCAGCAGCCAGTATAATCAGGGGGCTGGCTACACCTTC. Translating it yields CASSQYNQGAGYTF.

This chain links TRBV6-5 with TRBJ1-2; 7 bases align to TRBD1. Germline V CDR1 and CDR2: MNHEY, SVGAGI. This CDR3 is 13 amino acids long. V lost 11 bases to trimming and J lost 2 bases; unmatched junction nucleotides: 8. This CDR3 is CASRAQGNYGYTF. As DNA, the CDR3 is TGTGCCTCCCGCGCACAGGGGAACTATGGCTACACCTTC.

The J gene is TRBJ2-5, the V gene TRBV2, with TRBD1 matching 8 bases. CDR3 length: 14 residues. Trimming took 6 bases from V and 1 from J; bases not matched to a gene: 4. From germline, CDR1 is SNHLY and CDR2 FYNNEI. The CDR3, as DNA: TGTGCCAGCAGAATTACAGGGGGCCAAGAGACCCAGTACTTC. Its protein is CASRITGGQETQYF.

The CDR3 region has the DNA TGTGCCAGCAGCGGCGGGACAGACATGAACACTGAAGCTTTCTTT. Protein product: CASSGGTDMNTEAFF. This chain uses TRBV9 with TRBJ1-1; 7 bases are a match to TRBD1. Germline V CDR1 and CDR2: SGDLS, YYNGEE. V shed 3 bases, J shed 0 bases, and the junction held 5 bases outside the gene matches. The CDR3 covers 15 residues.

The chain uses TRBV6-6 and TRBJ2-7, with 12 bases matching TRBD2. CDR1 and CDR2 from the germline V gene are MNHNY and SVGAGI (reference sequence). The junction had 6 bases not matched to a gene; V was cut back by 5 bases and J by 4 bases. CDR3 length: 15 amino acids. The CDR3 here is CASSLRTSGKYEQYF. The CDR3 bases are TGTGCCAGCAGTCTCCGGACTAGCGGGAAATACGAGCAGTACTTC.

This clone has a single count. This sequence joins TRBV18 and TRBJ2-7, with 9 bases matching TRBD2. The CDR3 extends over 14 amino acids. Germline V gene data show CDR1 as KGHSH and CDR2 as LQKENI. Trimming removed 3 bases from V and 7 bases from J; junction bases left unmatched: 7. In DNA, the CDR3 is TGTGCCAGCTCACCGATAGCGGGAGTGGGAGAGCAGTACTTC. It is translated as CASSPIAGVGEQYF.

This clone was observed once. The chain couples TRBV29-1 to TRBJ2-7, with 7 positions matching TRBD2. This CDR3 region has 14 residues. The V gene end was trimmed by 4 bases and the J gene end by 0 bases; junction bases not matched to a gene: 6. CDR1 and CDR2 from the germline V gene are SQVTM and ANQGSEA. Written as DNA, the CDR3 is TGCAGCGTTGGAAGCGGGACGAGCTCCTACGAGCAGTACTTC. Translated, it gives CSVGSGTSSYEQYF.

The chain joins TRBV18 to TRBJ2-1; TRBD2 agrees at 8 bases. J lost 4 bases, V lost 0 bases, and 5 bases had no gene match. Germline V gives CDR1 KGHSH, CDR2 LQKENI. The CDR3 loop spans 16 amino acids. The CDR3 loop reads CASSPPTSGLYNEQFF. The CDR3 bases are TGTGCCAGCTCACCACCAACTAGCGGTTTATACAATGAGCAGTTCTTC.

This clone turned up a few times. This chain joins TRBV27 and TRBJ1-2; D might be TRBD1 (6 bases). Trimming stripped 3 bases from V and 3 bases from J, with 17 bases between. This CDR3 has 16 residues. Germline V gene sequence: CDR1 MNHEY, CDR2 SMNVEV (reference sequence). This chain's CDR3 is CASSFSRGNPYYGYTF. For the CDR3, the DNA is TGTGCCAGCAGTTTCTCCAGGGGAAACCCTTACTATGGCTACACCTTC.

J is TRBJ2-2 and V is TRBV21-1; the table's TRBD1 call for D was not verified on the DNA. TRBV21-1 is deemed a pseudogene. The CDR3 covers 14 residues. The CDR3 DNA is TGTGCCAGCAGCAGACGCAGGGGAACCGGGGAGCTGTTTTTT. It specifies CASSRRRGTGELFF.